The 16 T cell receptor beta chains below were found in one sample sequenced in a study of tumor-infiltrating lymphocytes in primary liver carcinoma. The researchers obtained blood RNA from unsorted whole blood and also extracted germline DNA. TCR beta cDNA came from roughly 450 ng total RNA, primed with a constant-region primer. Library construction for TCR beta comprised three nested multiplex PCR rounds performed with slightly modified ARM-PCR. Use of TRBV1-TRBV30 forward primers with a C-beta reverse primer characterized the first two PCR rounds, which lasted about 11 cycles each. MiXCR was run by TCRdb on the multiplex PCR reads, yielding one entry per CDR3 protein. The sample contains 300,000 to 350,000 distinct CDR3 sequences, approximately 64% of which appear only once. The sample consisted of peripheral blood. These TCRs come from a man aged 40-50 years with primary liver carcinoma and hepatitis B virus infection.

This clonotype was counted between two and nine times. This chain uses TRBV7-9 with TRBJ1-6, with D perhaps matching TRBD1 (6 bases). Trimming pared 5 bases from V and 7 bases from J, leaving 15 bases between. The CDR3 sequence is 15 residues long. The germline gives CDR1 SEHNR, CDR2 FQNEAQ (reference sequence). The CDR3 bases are TGTGCCAGCAGCAGCTTGGACAGCTACAATTCACCCCTCCACTTT. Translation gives CASSSLDSYNSPLHF. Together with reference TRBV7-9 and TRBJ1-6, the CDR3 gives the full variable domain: DTGVSQNPRHKITKRGQNVTFRCDPISEHNRLYWYRQTLGQGPEFLTYFQNEAQLEKSRLLSDRFSAERPKGSFSTLEIQRTEQGDSAMYLCASSSLDSYNSPLHFGNGTRLTVT.

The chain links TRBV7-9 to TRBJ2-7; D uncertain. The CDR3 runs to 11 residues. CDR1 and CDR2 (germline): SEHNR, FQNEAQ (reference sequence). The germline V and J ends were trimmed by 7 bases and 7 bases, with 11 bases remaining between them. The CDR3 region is CASTLLAEQYF. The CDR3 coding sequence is TGTGCCAGCACCTTGCTGGCAGAGCAGTACTTC.

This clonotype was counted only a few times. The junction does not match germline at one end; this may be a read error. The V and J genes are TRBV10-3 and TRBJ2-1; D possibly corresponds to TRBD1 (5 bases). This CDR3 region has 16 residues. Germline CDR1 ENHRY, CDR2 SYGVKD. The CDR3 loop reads CAISQPRRYRYNEQFF. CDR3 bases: TGTGCCATCAGTCAGCCCCGTAGATACAGGTACAATGAGCAATTCTTC.

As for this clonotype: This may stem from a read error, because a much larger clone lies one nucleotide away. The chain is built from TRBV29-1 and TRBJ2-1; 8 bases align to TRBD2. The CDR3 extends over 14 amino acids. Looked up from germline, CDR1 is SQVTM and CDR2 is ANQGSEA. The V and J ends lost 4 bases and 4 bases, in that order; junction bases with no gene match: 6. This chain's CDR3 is CSVVSSGSYNEQFF. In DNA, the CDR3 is TGCAGCGTTGTCTCTAGCGGGTCTTACAATGAGCAGTTCTTC.

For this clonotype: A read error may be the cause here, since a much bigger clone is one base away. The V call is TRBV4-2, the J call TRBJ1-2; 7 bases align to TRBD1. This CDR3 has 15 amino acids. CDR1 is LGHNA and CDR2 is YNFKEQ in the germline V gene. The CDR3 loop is CGSSQDRIYNYGYTF. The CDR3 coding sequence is TGTGGCAGCAGCCAGGACAGGATCTATAACTATGGCTACACCTTC.

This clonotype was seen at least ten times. In DNA, the CDR3 is TGTGCCAGCAGCCTGGACAGGGGGAAGAGTGGCTACACCTTC. As protein: CASSLDRGKSGYTF. This chain joins TRBV12-3 or TRBV12-4 and TRBJ1-2; 10 positions match TRBD1. This CDR3 region has 14 residues. The junction had 8 bases not matched to a gene; V was cut back by 6 bases and J by 7 bases.

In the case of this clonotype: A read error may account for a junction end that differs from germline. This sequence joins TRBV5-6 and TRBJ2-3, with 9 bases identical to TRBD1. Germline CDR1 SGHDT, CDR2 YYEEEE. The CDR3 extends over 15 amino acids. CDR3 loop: CASSVQGAGTDTQFF. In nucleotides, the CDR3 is TGTGCCAGCAGTGTACAGGGGGCCGGCACAGATACGCAGTTTTTT.

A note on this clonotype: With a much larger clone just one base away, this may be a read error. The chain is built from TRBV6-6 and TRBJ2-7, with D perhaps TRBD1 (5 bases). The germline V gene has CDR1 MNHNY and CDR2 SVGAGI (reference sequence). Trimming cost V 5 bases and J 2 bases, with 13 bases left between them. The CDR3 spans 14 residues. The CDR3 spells CASSNPRVPYEQYF. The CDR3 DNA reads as TGTGCCAGCAGTAACCCCAGGGTTCCCTACGAGCAGTACTTC.

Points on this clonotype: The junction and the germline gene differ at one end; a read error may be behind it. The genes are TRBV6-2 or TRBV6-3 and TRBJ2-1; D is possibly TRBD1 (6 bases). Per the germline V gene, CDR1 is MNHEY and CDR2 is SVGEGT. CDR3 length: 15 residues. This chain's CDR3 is CANSPLTGFYNEKFF. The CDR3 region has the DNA TGTGCCAACAGTCCCCTGACAGGTTTCTACAATGAGAAGTTCTTC.

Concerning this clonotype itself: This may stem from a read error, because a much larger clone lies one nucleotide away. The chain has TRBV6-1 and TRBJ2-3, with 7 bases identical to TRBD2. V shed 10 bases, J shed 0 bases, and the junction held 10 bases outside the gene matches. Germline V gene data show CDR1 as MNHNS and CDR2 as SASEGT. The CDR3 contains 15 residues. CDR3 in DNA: TGTGCCATCGCCTACACCGGGGGGAGCACAGATACGCAGTATTTT. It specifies CAIAYTGGSTDTQYF.

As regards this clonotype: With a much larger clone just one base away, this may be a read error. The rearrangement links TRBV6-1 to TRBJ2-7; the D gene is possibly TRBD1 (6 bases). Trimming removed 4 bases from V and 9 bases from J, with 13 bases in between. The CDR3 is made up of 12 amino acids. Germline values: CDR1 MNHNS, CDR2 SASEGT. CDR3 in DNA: TGTGCCAGCAGTGGACAGGTCCGGGGGCAGTACTTC. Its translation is CASSGQVRGQYF.

This CDR3 reads CASSLISGSGIYNEQFF. In DNA form, the CDR3 reads TGTGCCAGCAGCTTGATTAGCGGGAGTGGTATCTACAATGAGCAGTTCTTC. V and J are TRBV11-2 and TRBJ2-1; 9 bases agree with TRBD2. The CDR3 length is 17 residues. Germline-derived CDR1 and CDR2 are SGHAT and FQNNGV. V lost 3 bases and J lost 3; bases outside the gene matches: 9. Filled out from reference TRBV11-2 and TRBJ2-1, the complete variable domain reads EAGVAQSPRYKIIEKRQSVAFWCNPISGHATLYWYQQILGQGPKLLIQFQNNGVVDDSQLPKDRFSAERLKGVDSTLKIQPAKLEDSAVYLCASSLISGSGIYNEQFFGPGTRLTVL.

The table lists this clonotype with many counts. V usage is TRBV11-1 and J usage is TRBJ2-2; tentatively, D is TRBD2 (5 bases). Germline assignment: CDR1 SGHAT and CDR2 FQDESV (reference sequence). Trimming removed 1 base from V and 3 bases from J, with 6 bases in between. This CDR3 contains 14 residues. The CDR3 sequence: CASSLVAYTGELFF. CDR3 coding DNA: TGTGCCAGCAGCTTAGTAGCGTACACCGGGGAGCTGTTTTTT.

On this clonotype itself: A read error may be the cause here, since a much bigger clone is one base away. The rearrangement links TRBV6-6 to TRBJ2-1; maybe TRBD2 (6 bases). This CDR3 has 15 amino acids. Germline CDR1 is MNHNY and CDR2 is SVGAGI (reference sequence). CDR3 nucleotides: TGTCCCAGCAGTTATCTAAACCCTAGCGCCAATGAGCAGTTCTTC. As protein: CPSSYLNPSANEQFF.

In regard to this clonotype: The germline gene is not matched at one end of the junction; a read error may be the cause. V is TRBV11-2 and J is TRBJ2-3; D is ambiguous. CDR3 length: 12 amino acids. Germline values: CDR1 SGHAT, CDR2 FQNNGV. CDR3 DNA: TGTGCCAGCGGCTTATACTTAGATACGCAGTATTTT. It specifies CASGLYLDTQYF.

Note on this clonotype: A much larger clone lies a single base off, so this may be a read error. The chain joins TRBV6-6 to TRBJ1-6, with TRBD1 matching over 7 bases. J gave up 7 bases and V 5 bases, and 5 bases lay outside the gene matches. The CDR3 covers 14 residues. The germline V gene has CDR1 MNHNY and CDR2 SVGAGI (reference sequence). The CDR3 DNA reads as TGTGCCAGCAGTAGCGGGACAGACAATTCACCCCTCCACTTT. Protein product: CASSSGTDNSPLHF.